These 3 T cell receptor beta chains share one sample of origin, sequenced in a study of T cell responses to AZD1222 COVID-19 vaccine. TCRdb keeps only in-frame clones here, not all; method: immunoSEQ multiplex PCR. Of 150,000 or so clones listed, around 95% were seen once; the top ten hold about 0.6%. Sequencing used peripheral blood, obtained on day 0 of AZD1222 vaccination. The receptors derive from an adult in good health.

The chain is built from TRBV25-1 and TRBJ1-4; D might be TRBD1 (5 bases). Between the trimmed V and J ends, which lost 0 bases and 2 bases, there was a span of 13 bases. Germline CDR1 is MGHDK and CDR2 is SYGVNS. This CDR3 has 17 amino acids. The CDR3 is CASSEYYGGFTNEKLFF. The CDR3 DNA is TGTGCCAGCAGTGAATATTACGGGGGTTTCACTAATGAAAAACTGTTTTTT. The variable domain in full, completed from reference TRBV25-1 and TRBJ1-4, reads EADIYQTPRYLVIGTGKKITLECSQTMGHDKMYWYQQDPGMELHLIHYSYGVNSTEKGDLSSESTVSRIRTEHFPLTLESARPSHTSQYLCASSEYYGGFTNEKLFFGSGTQLSVL.

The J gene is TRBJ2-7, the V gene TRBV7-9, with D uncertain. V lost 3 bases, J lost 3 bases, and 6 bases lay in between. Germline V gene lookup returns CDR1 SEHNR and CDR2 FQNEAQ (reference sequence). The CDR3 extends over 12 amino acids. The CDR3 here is CASSLKNYEQYF. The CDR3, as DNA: TGTGCCAGCAGCTTGAAGAACTACGAGCAGTACTTC. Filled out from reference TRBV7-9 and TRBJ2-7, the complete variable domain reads DTGVSQNPRHKITKRGQNVTFRCDPISEHNRLYWYRQTLGQGPEFLTYFQNEAQLEKSRLLSDRFSAERPKGSFSTLEIQRTEQGDSAMYLCASSLKNYEQYFGPGTRLTVT.

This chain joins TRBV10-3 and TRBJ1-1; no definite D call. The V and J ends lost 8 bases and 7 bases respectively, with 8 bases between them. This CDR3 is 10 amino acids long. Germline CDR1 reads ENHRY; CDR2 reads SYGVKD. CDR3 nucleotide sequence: TGTGCCATCTCGAAACTTGAAGCTTTCTTT. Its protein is CAISKLEAFF.